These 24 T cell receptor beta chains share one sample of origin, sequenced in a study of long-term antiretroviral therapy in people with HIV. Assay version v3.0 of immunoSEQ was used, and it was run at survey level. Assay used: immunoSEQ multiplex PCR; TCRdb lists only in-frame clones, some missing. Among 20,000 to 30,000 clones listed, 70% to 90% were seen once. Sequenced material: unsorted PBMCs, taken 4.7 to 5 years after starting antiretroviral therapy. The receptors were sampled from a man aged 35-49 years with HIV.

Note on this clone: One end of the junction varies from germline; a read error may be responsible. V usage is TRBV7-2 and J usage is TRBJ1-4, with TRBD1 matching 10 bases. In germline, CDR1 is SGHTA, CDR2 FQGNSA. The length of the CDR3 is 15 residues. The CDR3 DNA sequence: TGTGCCAGCAGCCTAGCCGGACAGGGGGATGAAAAACTGTTTTTT. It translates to CASSLAGQGDEKLFF.

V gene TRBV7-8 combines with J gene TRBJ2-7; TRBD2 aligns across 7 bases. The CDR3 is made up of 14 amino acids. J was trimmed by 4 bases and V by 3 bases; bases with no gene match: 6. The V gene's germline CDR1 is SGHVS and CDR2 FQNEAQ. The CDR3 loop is CASSFGLVGYEQYF. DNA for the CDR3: TGTGCCAGCAGCTTCGGACTAGTTGGGTACGAGCAGTACTTC.

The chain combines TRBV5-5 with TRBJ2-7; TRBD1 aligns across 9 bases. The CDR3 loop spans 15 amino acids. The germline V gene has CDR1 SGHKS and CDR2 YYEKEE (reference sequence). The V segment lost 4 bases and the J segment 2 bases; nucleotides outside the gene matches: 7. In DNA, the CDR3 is TGTGCCAGCAGCCCCGGGACAGGGATAGCCTACGAGCAGTACTTC. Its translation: CASSPGTGIAYEQYF.

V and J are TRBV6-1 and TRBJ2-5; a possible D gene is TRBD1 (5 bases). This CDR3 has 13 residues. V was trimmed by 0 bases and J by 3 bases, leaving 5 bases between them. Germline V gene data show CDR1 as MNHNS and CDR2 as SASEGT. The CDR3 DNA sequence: TGTGCCAGCAGTGAAGCCAGGGAAGAGACCCAGTACTTC. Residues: CASSEAREETQYF.

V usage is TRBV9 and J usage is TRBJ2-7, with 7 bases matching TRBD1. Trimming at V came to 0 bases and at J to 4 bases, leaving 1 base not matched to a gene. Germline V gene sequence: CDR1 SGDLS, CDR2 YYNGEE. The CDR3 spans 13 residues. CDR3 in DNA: TGTGCCAGCAGCGTAGGGGGACAGTACGAGCAGTACTTC. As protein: CASSVGGQYEQYF.

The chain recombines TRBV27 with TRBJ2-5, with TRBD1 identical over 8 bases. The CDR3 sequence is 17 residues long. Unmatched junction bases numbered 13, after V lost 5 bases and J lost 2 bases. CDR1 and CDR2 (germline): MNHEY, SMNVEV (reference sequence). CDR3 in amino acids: CASSLTWTGYAQETQYF. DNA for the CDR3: TGTGCCAGCAGTCTCACATGGACAGGGTACGCACAAGAGACCCAGTACTTC.

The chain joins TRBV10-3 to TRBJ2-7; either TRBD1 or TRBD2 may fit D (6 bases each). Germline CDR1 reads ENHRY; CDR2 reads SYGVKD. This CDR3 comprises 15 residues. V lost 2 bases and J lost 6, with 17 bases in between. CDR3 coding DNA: TGTGCCATCAGTGAGGGGGGGACATTAGTTGGCGAGCAGTACTTC. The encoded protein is CAISEGGTLVGEQYF.

CDR3 region: CASSAGLAAFTGELFF. DNA for the CDR3: TGTGCCAGCAGCGCGGGACTAGCGGCCTTTACCGGGGAGCTGTTTTTT. The chain has TRBV11-2 and TRBJ2-2, with TRBD2 matching over 11 bases. Germline-derived CDR1 and CDR2 are SGHAT and FQNNGV. After removal of 5 bases from V and 5 bases from J, the junction contained 7 bases not matched to a gene. This CDR3 contains 16 residues.

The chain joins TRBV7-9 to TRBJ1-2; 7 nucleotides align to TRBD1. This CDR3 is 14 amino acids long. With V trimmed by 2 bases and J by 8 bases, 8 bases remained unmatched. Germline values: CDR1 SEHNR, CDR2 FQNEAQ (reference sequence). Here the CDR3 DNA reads TGTGCCAGCAGCTTACCCCTCACAGGGGTCGGCTACACCTTC. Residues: CASSLPLTGVGYTF.

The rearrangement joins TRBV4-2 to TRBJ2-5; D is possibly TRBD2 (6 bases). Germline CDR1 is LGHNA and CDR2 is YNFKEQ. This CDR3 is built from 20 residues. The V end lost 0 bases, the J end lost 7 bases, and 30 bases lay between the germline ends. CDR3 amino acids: CASSQDLGGPGKGTGGTQYF. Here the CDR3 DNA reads TGTGCCAGCAGCCAAGACCTAGGAGGGCCAGGGAAAGGAACCGGTGGGACCCAGTACTTC.

CDR3 sequence: CASSYSGGNTGELFF. Here the CDR3 DNA reads TGTGCCAGCAGTTACTCGGGGGGGAACACCGGGGAGCTGTTTTTT. The chain employs TRBV6-5 and TRBJ2-2, with TRBD2 as a possible D gene (6 bases). Trimming shortened V by 0 bases and J by 1 base, and 6 bases separated the two germline ends. The CDR3 has 15 amino acids. Per germline, CDR1 MNHEY and CDR2 SVGAGI.

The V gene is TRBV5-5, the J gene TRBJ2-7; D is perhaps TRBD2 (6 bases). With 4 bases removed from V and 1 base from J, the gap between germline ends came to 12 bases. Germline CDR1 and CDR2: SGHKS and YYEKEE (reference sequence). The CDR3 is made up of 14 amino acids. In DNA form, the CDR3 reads TGTGCCAGCAGCGCGGACTACGTTTCCTACGAGCAGTACTTC. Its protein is CASSADYVSYEQYF.

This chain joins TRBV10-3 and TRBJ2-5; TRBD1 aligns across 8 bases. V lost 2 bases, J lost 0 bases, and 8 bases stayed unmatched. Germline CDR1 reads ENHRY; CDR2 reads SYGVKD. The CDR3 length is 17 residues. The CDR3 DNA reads TGTGCCATCAGTGAGGCCCGGACAGGGCCCTACCAAGAGACCCAGTACTTC. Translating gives CAISEARTGPYQETQYF.

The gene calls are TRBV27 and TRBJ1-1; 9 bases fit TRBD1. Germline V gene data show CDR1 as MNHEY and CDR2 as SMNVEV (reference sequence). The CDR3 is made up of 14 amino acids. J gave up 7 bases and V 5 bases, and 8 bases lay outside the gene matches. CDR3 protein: CASSLGQGLGEAFF. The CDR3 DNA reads TGTGCCAGCAGTCTTGGACAGGGGTTAGGTGAAGCTTTCTTT.

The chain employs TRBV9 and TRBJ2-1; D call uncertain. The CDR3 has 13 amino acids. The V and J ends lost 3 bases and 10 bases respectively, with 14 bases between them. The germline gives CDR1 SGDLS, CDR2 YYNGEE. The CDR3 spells CASSAEDFGEQFF. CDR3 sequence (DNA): TGTGCCAGCAGCGCCGAAGACTTCGGGGAGCAGTTCTTC.

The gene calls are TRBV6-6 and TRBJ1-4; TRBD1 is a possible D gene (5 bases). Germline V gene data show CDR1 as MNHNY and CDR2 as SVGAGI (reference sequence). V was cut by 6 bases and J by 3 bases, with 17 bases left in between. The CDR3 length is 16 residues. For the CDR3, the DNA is TGTGCCAGCAGACTATTTCCGGGACGGCCTAATGAAAAACTGTTTTTT. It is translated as CASRLFPGRPNEKLFF.

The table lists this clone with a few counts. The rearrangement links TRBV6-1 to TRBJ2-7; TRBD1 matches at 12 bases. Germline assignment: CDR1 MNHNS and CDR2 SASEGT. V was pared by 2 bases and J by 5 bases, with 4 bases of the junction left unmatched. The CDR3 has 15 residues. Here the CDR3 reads CASSESGTGGDEQYF. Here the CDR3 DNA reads TGTGCCAGCAGTGAATCGGGGACAGGGGGCGACGAGCAGTACTTC.

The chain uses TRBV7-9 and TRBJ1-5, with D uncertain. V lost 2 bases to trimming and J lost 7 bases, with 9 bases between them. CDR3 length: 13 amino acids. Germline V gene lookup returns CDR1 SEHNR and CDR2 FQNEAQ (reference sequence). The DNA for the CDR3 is TGTGCCAGCAGCTTATACGAGAACCAGCCCCAGCATTTT. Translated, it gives CASSLYENQPQHF.

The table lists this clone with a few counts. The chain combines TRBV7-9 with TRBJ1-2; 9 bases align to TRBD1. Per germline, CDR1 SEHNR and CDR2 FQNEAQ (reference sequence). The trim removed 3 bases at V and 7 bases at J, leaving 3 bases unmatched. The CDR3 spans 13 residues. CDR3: CASSLEGQGGYTF. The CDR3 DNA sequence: TGTGCCAGCAGCTTGGAGGGACAGGGTGGCTACACCTTC.

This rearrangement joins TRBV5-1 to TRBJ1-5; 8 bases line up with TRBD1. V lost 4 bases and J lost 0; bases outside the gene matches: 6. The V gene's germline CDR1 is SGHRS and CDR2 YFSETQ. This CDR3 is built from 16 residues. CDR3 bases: TGCGCCAGCAGCCCGGGACAGGTTGGTAGCAATCAGCCCCAGCATTTT. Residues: CASSPGQVGSNQPQHF.

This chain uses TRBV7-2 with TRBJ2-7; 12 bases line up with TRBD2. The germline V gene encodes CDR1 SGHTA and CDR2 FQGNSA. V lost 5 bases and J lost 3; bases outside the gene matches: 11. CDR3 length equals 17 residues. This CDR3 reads CASSPLSPSGGGYEQYF. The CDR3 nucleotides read TGTGCCAGCAGCCCGCTGTCCCCTAGCGGGGGGGGCTACGAGCAGTACTTC.

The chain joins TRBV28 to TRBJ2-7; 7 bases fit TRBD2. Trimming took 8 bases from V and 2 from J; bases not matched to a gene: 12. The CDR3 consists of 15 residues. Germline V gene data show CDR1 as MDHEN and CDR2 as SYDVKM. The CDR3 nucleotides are TGTGCCAGCTACAAACGGGGCGGGGGACCCTACGAGCAGTACTTC. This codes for CASYKRGGGPYEQYF.

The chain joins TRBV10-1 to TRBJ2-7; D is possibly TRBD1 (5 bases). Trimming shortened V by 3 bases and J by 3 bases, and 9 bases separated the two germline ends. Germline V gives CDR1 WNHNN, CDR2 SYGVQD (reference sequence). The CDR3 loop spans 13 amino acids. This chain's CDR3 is CASSDQGHYEQYF. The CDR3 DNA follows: TGCGCCAGCAGTGATCAGGGTCACTACGAGCAGTACTTC.

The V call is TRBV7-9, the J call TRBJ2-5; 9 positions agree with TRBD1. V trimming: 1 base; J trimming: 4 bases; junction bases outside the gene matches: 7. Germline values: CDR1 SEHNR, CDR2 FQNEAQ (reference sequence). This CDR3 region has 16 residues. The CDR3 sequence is CASSLEGTGSRETQYF. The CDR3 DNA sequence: TGTGCCAGCAGCTTAGAGGGGACAGGGTCAAGAGAGACCCAGTACTTC.